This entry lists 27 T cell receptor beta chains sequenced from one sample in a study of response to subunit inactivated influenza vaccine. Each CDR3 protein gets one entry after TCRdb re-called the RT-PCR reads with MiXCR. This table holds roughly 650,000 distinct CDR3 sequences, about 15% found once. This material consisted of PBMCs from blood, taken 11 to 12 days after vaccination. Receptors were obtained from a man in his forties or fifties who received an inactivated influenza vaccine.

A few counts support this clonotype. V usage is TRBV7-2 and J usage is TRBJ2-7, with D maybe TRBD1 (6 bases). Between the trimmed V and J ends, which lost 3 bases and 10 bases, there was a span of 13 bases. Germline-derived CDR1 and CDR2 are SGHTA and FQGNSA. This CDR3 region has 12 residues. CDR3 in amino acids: CASSLTWTEQYF. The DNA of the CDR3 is TGTGCCAGCAGCTTGACCTGGACAGAACAGTACTTC.

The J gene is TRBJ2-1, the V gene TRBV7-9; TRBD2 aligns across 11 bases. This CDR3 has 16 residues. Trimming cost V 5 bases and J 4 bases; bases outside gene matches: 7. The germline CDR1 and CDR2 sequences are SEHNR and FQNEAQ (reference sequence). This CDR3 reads CASSHLTSGNYNEQFF. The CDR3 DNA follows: TGTGCCAGCAGCCACCTGACTAGCGGGAATTACAATGAGCAGTTCTTC. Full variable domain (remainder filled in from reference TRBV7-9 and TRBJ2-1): DTGVSQNPRHKITKRGQNVTFRCDPISEHNRLYWYRQTLGQGPEFLTYFQNEAQLEKSRLLSDRFSAERPKGSFSTLEIQRTEQGDSAMYLCASSHLTSGNYNEQFFGPGTRLTVL.

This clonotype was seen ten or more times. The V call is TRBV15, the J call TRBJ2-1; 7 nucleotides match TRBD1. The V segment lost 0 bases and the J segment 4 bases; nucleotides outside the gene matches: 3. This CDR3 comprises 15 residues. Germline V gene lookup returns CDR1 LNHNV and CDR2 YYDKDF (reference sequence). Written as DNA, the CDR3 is TGTGCCACCAGCAGAGATGGACAGGCGTACAATGAGCAGTTCTTC. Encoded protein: CATSRDGQAYNEQFF.

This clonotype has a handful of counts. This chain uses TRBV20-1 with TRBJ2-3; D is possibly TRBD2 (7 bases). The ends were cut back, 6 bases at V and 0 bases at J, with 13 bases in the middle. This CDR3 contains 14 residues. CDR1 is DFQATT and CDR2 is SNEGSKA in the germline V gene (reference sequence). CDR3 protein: CSAIGGGSTDTQYF. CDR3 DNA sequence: TGCAGTGCCATAGGGGGGGGAAGCACAGATACGCAGTATTTT.

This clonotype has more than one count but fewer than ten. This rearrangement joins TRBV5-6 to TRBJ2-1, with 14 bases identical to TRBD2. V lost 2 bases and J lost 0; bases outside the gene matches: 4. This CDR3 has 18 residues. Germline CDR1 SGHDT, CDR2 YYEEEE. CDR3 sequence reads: CASSFLTSGRASYNEQFF. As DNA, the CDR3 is TGTGCCAGCAGCTTCTTGACTAGCGGGAGGGCCTCCTACAATGAGCAGTTCTTC.

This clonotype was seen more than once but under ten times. The CDR3 spells CASSLRTFSYEQYF. The DNA for the CDR3 is TGTGCCAGCAGCCTTCGGACTTTCTCCTACGAGCAGTACTTC. This rearrangement joins TRBV3-1 to TRBJ2-7; a weak D match, TRBD2 (5 bases). This CDR3 comprises 14 residues. Trimming cost V 4 bases and J 0 bases, with 10 bases left between them. Germline V lookup: CDR1 LGHDT, CDR2 YNNKEL (reference sequence).

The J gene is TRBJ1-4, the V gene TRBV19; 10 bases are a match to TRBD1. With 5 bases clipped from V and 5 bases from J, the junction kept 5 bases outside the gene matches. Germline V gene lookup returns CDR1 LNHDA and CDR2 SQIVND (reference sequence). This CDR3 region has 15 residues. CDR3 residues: CASSAPGQGNEKLFF. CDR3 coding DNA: TGTGCCAGTAGTGCGCCGGGACAGGGGAATGAAAAACTGTTTTTT.

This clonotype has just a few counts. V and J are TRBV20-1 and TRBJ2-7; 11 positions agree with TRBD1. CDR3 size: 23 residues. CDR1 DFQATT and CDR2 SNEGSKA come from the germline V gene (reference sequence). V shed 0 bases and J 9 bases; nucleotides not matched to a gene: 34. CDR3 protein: CSARDLGQGVARNIDEYGPGQYF. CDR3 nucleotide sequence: TGCAGTGCTAGAGATTTGGGACAGGGGGTGGCAAGGAATATAGATGAGTATGGCCCAGGGCAGTACTTC.

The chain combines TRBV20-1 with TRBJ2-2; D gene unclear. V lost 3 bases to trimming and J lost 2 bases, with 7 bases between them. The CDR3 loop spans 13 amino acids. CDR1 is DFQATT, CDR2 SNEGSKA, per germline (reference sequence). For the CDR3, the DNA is TGCAGTGCTAGGACGACAAACACCGGGGAGCTGTTTTTT. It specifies CSARTTNTGELFF.

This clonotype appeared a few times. The CDR3 nucleotides are TGCGCCAGCAGAAACTTGGCACGTACCTTAACGGCCAAAAACATTCAGTACTTC. Its translation: CASRNLARTLTAKNIQYF. The V call is TRBV10-1, the J call TRBJ2-4, with D uncertain. Trimming shortened V by 6 bases and J by 1 base, and 22 bases separated the two germline ends. This CDR3 has 18 residues. Germline V lookup: CDR1 WNHNN, CDR2 SYGVQD (reference sequence).

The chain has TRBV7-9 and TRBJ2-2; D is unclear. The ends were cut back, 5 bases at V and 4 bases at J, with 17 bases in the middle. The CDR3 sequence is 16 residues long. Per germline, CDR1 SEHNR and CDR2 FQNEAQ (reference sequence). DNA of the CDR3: TGTGCCAGCAGCCCCGTGGAAGGGATGGGCACCGGGGAGCTGTTTTTT. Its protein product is CASSPVEGMGTGELFF.

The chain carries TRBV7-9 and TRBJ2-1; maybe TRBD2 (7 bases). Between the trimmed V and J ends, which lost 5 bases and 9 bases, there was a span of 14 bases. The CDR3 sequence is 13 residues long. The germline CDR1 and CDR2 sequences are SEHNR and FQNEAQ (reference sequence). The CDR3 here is CASSRGGAVEQFF. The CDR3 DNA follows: TGTGCCAGCAGCCGTGGGGGGGCGGTTGAGCAGTTCTTC.

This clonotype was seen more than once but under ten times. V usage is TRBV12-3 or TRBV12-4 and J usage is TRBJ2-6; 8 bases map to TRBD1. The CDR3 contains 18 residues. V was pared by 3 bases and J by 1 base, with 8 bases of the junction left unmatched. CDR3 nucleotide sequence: TGTGCCAGCAGTTTCGGACAGGGTGTCTTATCTGGGGCCAACGTCCTGACTTTC. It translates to CASSFGQGVLSGANVLTF.

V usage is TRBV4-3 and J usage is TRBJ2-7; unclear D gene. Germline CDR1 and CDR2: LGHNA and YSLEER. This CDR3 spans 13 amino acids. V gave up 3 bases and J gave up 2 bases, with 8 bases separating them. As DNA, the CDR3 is TGCGCCAGCAGCCAGGACGTGACCTACGAGCAGTACTTC. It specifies CASSQDVTYEQYF.

CDR3: CASSPWSSYNSPLHF. DNA of the CDR3: TGTGCCAGCAGCCCTTGGAGCTCCTATAATTCACCCCTCCACTTT. The rearrangement joins TRBV6-1 to TRBJ1-6; D ambiguous. Germline V CDR1 and CDR2: MNHNS, SASEGT. With 6 bases removed from V and 0 bases from J, the gap between germline ends came to 9 bases. The CDR3 is 15 amino acids.

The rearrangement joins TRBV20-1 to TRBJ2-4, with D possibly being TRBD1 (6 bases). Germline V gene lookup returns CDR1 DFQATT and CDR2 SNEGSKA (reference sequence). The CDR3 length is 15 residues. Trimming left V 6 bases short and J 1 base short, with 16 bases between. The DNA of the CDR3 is TGCAGTGCCCGTACCCCAGGGGCCGCCAAAAACATTCAGTACTTC. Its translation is CSARTPGAAKNIQYF.

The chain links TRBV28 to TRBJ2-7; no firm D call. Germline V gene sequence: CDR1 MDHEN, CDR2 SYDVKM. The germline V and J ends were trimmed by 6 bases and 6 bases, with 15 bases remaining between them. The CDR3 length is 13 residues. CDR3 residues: CASRGSRLGEQYF. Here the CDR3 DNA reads TGTGCCAGCAGAGGGTCCCGATTGGGCGAGCAGTACTTC.

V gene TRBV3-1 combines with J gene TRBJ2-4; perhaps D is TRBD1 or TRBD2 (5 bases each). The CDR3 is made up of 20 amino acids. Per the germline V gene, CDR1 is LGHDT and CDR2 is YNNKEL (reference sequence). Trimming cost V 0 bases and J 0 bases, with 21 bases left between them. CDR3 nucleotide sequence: TGTGCCAGCAGCCAAGATAGGGGAACTATAGAGCGGAAAGCCAAAAACATTCAGTACTTC. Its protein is CASSQDRGTIERKAKNIQYF.

The CDR3 loop reads CASSYDGVSTDTQYF. The CDR3 DNA reads TGTGCCAGCAGTTACGACGGGGTTAGCACAGATACGCAGTATTTT. The V call is TRBV6-5, the J call TRBJ2-3, with D maybe TRBD2 (5 bases). Germline V lookup: CDR1 MNHEY, CDR2 SVGAGI. The V and J ends lost 2 bases and 0 bases respectively, with 9 bases between them. CDR3 length equals 15 residues.

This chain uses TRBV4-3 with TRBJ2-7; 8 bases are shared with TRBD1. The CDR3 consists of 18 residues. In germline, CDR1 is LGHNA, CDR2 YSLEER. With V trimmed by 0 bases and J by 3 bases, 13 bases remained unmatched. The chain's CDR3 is CASSQDRPGGVKGYEQYF. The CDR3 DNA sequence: TGCGCCAGCAGCCAAGATCGGCCAGGGGGCGTAAAGGGCTACGAGCAGTACTTC.

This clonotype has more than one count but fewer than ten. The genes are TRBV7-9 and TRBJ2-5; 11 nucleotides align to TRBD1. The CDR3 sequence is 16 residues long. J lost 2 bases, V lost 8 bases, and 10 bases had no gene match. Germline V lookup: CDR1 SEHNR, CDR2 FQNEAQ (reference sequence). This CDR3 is CASGGTGGPLQETQYF. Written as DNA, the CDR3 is TGTGCCAGCGGGGGGACAGGGGGTCCCCTACAAGAGACCCAGTACTTC.

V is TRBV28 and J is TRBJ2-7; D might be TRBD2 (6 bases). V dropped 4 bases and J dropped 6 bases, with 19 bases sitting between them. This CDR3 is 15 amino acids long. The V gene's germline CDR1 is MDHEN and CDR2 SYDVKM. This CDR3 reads CASSSAQPGLFEQYF. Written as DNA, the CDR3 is TGTGCCAGCAGTTCCGCCCAACCGGGACTTTTCGAGCAGTACTTC.

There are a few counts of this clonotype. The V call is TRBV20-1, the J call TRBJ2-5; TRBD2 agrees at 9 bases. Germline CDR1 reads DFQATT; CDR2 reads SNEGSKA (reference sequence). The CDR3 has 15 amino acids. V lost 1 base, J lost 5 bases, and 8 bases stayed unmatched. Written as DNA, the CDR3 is TGCAGTGCTAGAGGCATTTCTAGCGGGACGGAGACCCAGTACTTC. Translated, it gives CSARGISSGTETQYF.

DNA of the CDR3: TGTGCCAGCAGTTGGGCCCGGGACAAGAGTTTCGCTTACGAGCAGTACTTC. This sequence encodes CASSWARDKSFAYEQYF. The chain has TRBV6-5 and TRBJ2-7, with D possibly TRBD1 on 6 matching bases. This CDR3 comprises 17 residues. The germline V gene has CDR1 MNHEY and CDR2 SVGAGI. Trimming left V 4 bases short and J 4 bases short, with 23 bases between.

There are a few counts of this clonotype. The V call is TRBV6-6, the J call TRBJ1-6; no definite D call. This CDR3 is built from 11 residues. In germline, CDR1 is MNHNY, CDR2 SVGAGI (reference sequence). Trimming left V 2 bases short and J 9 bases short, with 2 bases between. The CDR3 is CASSYGSPLHF. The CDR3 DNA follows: TGTGCCAGCAGTTACGGTTCACCCCTCCACTTT.

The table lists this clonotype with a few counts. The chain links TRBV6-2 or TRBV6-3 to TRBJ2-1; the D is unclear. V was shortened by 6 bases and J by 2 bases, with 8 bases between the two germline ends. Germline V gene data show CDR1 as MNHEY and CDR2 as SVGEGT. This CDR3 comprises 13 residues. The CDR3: CASSPVPYNEQFF. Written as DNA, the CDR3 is TGTGCCAGCAGCCCCGTTCCCTACAATGAGCAGTTCTTC.

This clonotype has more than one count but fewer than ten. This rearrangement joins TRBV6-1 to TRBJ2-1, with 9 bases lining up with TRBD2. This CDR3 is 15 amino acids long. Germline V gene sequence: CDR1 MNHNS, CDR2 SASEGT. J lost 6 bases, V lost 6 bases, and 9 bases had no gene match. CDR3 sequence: CASRPGTSSPNEQFF. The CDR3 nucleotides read TGTGCCAGCAGACCCGGGACTAGCTCCCCCAATGAGCAGTTCTTC.